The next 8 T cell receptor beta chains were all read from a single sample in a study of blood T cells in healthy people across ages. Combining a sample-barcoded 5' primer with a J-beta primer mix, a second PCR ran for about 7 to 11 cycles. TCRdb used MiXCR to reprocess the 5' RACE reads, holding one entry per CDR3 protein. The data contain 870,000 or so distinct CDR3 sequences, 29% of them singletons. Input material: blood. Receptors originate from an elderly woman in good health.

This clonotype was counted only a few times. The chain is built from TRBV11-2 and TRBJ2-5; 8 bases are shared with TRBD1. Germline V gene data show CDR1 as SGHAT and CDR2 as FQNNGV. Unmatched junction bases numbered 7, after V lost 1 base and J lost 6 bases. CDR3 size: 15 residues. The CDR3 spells CASSLAQGAEKTQYF. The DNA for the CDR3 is TGTGCCAGCAGCTTAGCCCAGGGGGCTGAGAAGACCCAGTACTTC.

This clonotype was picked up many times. DNA of the CDR3: TGTGCCAGCAGTTCGGTCATGAACACTGAAGCTTTCTTT. The encoded protein is CASSSVMNTEAFF. This chain connects TRBV6-2 or TRBV6-3 to TRBJ1-1; D is uncertain. Trimming cost V 4 bases and J 0 bases, with 6 bases left between them. This CDR3 has 13 residues. Germline V lookup: CDR1 MNHEY, CDR2 SVGEGT.

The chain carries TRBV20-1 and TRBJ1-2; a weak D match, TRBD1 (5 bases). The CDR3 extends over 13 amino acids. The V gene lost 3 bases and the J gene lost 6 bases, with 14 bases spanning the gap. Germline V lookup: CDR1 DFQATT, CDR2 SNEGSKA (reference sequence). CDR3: CSARRGNSDGYTF. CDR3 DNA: TGCAGTGCTAGGAGGGGCAACTCGGATGGCTACACCTTC.

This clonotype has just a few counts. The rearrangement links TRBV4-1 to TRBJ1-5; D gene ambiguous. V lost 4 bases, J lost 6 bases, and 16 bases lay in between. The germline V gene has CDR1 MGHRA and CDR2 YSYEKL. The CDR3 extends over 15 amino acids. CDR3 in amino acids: CASSPSGTRSQPQHF. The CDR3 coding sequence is TGCGCCAGCAGCCCAAGCGGTACACGTAGTCAGCCCCAGCATTTT.

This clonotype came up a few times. CDR3 protein: CASSERTGGATGELFF. DNA for the CDR3: TGTGCCAGCAGCGAACGAACAGGGGGGGCCACCGGGGAGCTGTTTTTT. The chain combines TRBV9 with TRBJ2-2; weak D call: TRBD1 (8 bases). This CDR3 has 16 amino acids. Germline V CDR1 and CDR2: SGDLS, YYNGEE. Trimming removed 3 bases from V and 4 bases from J, with 16 bases in between.

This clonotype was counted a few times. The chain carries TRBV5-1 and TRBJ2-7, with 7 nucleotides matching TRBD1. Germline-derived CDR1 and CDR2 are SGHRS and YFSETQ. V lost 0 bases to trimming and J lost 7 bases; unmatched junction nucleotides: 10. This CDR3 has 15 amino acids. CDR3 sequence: CASSLEGQSLREQYF. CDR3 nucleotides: TGCGCCAGCAGCTTGGAGGGACAGAGCCTACGGGAGCAGTACTTC. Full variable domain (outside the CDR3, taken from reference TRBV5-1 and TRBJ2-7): KAGVTQTPRYLIKTRGQQVTLSCSPISGHRSVSWYQQTPGQGLQFLFEYFSETQRNKGNFPGRFSGRQFSNSRSEMNVSTLELGDSALYLCASSLEGQSLREQYFGPGTRLTVT.

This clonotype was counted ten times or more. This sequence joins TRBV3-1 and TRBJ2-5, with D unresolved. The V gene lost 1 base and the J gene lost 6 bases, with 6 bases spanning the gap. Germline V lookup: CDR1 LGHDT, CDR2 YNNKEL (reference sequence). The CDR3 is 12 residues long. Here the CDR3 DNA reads TGTGCCAGCAGCCAAGTCACAAAGACCCAGTACTTC. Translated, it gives CASSQVTKTQYF.

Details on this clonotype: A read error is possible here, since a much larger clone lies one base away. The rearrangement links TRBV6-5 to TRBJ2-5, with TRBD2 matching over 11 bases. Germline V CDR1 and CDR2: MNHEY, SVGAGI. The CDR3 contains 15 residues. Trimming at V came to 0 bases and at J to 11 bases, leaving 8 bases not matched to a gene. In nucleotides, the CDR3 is TGTGCCAGCAGTTACTCAACTAGCGGGGGCAATGAGCAGTACTTC. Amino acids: CASSYSTSGGNEQYF.